The 23 T cell receptor beta chains presented below share a single source sample, sequenced in a study of cytomegalovirus exposure and HLA in healthy donors. The PCR employed 60 Vbeta primers together with 13 Jbeta primers. Clones were sequenced by immunoSEQ multiplex PCR, and TCRdb holds only the in-frame ones, with some missing. The sample's table shows over 90,000 clones. Sequences were obtained from PBMCs. These receptors were taken from a man aged 35 to 55 in good health and CMV-seronegative.

J is TRBJ2-5 and V is TRBV9; 7 positions agree with TRBD1. The CDR3 is 15 residues long. From germline, CDR1 is SGDLS and CDR2 YYNGEE. V shed 3 bases and J 5 bases; nucleotides not matched to a gene: 10. The CDR3 nucleotides are TGTGCCAGCAGCGGAAGTCACAGGGGTCGGGAGACCCAGTACTTC. Protein product: CASSGSHRGRETQYF.

The V call is TRBV10-1, the J call TRBJ1-5; no clear D gene. CDR1 and CDR2 from the germline V gene are WNHNN and SYGVQD (reference sequence). The V end was cut by 6 bases, the J end by 10 bases, with 16 bases between. CDR3 length equals 13 residues. CDR3 DNA: TGCGCCAGCAGATGGAGGATGGACGGACCCCAGCATTTT. Encoded protein: CASRWRMDGPQHF.

In regard to this clone: Other DNA sequences of this sample code for an identical CDR3. The chain has TRBV4-3 and TRBJ1-2; TRBD1 might be the D (6 bases). CDR1 and CDR2 from the germline V gene are LGHNA and YSLEER. V lost 0 bases, J lost 4 bases, and 15 bases lay in between. The CDR3 spans 16 residues. CDR3 region: CASSQDLGQGRYGYTF. Here the CDR3 DNA reads TGCGCCAGCAGCCAAGATCTAGGTCAGGGGCGCTATGGCTACACCTTC.

The chain couples TRBV30 to TRBJ1-1; D is unresolved. Trimming took 4 bases from V and 5 from J, leaving 14 bases between them. The CDR3 runs to 13 residues. CDR1 and CDR2 from the germline V gene are GTSNPN and SVGIG (reference sequence). The CDR3 nucleotides read TGTGCCTGGACTCTTGAGGAAATTACTGAAGCTTTCTTT. Amino acids: CAWTLEEITEAFF.

The chain carries TRBV27 and TRBJ2-7, with D tentatively TRBD1 (5 bases). This CDR3 has 15 amino acids. The V end lost 2 bases, the J end lost 0 bases, and 11 bases lay between the germline ends. The germline gives CDR1 MNHEY, CDR2 SMNVEV (reference sequence). The CDR3 region is CASSLQGSSSYEQYF. In nucleotides, the CDR3 is TGTGCCAGCAGTTTACAGGGTAGTAGCTCCTACGAGCAGTACTTC.

The chain employs TRBV30 and TRBJ1-6, with TRBD1 matching over 10 bases. The CDR3 has 14 residues. Germline loops: CDR1 GTSNPN, CDR2 SVGIG (reference sequence). The J segment lost 8 bases and the V segment lost 3 bases, leaving 4 bases of the junction unmatched. Written as DNA, the CDR3 is TGTGCCTGGAGGGGGACAGGGGTATATTCACCCCTCCACTTT. Residues: CAWRGTGVYSPLHF. Variable domain in full (rest from reference TRBV30 and TRBJ1-6): SQTIHQWPATLVQPVGSPLSLECTVEGTSNPNLYWYRQAAGRGLQLLFYSVGIGQISSEVPQNLSASRPQDRQFILSSKKLLLSDSGFYLCAWRGTGVYSPLHFGNGTRLTVT.

V is TRBV2 and J is TRBJ2-7; D perhaps matches TRBD1 (5 bases). V shed 3 bases and J shed 2 bases, with 8 bases lying between them. The CDR3 runs 13 residues. Germline CDR1 SNHLY, CDR2 FYNNEI. CDR3 region: CASSDDRPYEQYF. The CDR3 DNA reads as TGTGCCAGCAGTGACGACAGACCCTACGAGCAGTACTTC.

CDR3 region: CASSLPGGGPTYEQYF. The CDR3 region has the DNA TGTGCCAGCAGCCTCCCGGGGGGGGGACCTACCTACGAGCAGTACTTC. The chain couples TRBV5-4 to TRBJ2-7; 8 nucleotides agree with TRBD2. This CDR3 has 16 residues. V dropped 4 bases and J dropped 2; count of bases not matched to a gene: 11. CDR1 is SGHNT, CDR2 YYREEE, per germline (reference sequence).

The V gene is TRBV2, the J gene TRBJ1-1; 8 bases align to TRBD1. This CDR3 comprises 15 residues. The germline V gene has CDR1 SNHLY and CDR2 FYNNEI. After removal of 3 bases from V and 5 bases from J, the junction contained 8 bases not matched to a gene. The CDR3 reads CASSEISGGNTEAFF. The CDR3 coding sequence is TGTGCCAGCAGTGAGATCTCAGGGGGCAATACTGAAGCTTTCTTT.

The gene calls are TRBV7-8 and TRBJ2-7, with unresolved D. The V end lost 5 bases, the J end lost 2 bases, and 13 bases lay between the germline ends. This CDR3 region has 14 residues. From germline, CDR1 is SGHVS and CDR2 FQNEAQ. The CDR3, as DNA: TGTGCCAGCAGCACGCGCCTATCCGCCTACGAGCAGTACTTC. It translates to CASSTRLSAYEQYF.

The V and J genes are TRBV7-8 and TRBJ2-2, with D possibly TRBD2 on 6 matching bases. Germline V gene data show CDR1 as SGHVS and CDR2 as FQNEAQ. Between the trimmed V and J ends, which lost 3 bases and 0 bases, there was a span of 14 bases. This CDR3 region has 17 residues. This CDR3 is CASSFMAGRANTGELFF. The CDR3 region has the DNA TGTGCCAGCAGCTTTATGGCGGGGCGCGCGAACACCGGGGAGCTGTTTTTT.

With regard to this clone: The junction shows a germline mismatch at one end, possibly a read error. The rearrangement links TRBV7-9 to TRBJ1-4, with 11 bases aligning to TRBD1. The CDR3 consists of 16 residues. CDR1 SEHNR and CDR2 FQNEAQ come from the germline V gene (reference sequence). The CDR3 DNA reads TGTGCCAGCAGCCTGGACAGGGGGCCCACTAATGAAAAACTGTCTTTT. Translation: CASSLDRGPTNEKLSF.

CDR3 loop: CASSLDSGETQYF. The CDR3 nucleotides read TGTGCCAGCTCACTAGATTCTGGAGAGACCCAGTACTTC. The genes are TRBV18 and TRBJ2-5; D call uncertain. V shed 4 bases and J shed 4 bases, with 10 bases lying between them. The CDR3 is 13 residues long. The V gene's germline CDR1 is KGHSH and CDR2 LQKENI.

The chain joins TRBV5-1 to TRBJ2-5; TRBD1 agrees at 11 bases. The end of the DNA is better explained by TRBJ2-7, so the J call may be wrong. Germline CDR1 is SGHRS and CDR2 is YFSETQ. The CDR3 totals 16 residues. The CDR3 is CASSLRAGTGGYEQYF. In DNA form, the CDR3 reads TGCGCCAGCAGCCTTAGAGCCGGGACAGGGGGCTACGAGCAGTACTTC.

V and J are TRBV6-5 and TRBJ1-2; the match to TRBD1 covers 8 bases. The CDR3 is made up of 15 amino acids. CDR1 and CDR2 (germline): MNHEY, SVGAGI. V was pared by 7 bases and J by 0 bases, with 7 bases of the junction left unmatched. The chain's CDR3 is CASTRDRFTNYGYTF. For the CDR3, the DNA is TGTGCCAGCACCCGGGACAGGTTTACTAACTATGGCTACACCTTC.

This chain joins TRBV6-6 and TRBJ2-5, with D possibly TRBD2 on 6 matching bases. The J call may not be correct, given that the DNA end is closer to TRBJ2-7. Germline V gene data show CDR1 as MNHNY and CDR2 as SVGAGI (reference sequence). CDR3 length equals 14 residues. CDR3 sequence reads: CASSHTGTQYEQYF. The CDR3 DNA is TGTGCCAGCAGTCACACCGGGACTCAATACGAGCAGTACTTC.

The chain recombines TRBV7-8 with TRBJ2-3; the match to TRBD1 covers 7 bases. CDR3 length: 16 residues. Germline CDR1 is SGHVS and CDR2 is FQNEAQ. The V gene end was trimmed by 3 bases and the J gene end by 4 bases; junction bases not matched to a gene: 10. Here the CDR3 reads CASSFLGWQGADTQYF. As DNA, the CDR3 is TGTGCCAGCAGCTTCCTTGGTTGGCAGGGGGCAGATACGCAGTATTTT. The full variable domain, with the rest looked up from reference TRBV7-8 and TRBJ2-3, is GAGVSQSPRYKVAKRGQDVALRCDPISGHVSLFWYQQALGQGPEFLTYFQNEAQLDKSGLPSDRFFAERPEGSVSTLKIQRTQQEDSAVYLCASSFLGWQGADTQYFGPGTRLTVL.

The gene calls are TRBV5-1 and TRBJ1-1; D gene ambiguous. The CDR3 loop spans 14 amino acids. Germline V lookup: CDR1 SGHRS, CDR2 YFSETQ. Trimming left V 4 bases short and J 3 bases short, with 13 bases between. This chain's CDR3 is CASSVRSTDTEAFF. The CDR3 DNA is TGCGCCAGCAGCGTTAGATCAACGGACACTGAAGCTTTCTTT. Supplemented by reference TRBV5-1 and TRBJ1-1, the full variable domain reads KAGVTQTPRYLIKTRGQQVTLSCSPISGHRSVSWYQQTPGQGLQFLFEYFSETQRNKGNFPGRFSGRQFSNSRSEMNVSTLELGDSALYLCASSVRSTDTEAFFGQGTRLTVV.

The chain joins TRBV14 to TRBJ2-7; 9 bases are a match to TRBD2. This CDR3 is built from 15 residues. Trimming took 5 bases from V and 4 from J; bases not matched to a gene: 9. Germline CDR1 reads SGHDN; CDR2 reads FVKESK. The CDR3 protein is CASSTSGGFLYEQYF. The CDR3 DNA reads as TGTGCCAGCAGCACAAGCGGGGGGTTCTTATACGAGCAGTACTTC.

The V call is TRBV5-6, the J call TRBJ1-1; TRBD1 matches 9 bases. Per the germline V gene, CDR1 is SGHDT and CDR2 is YYEEEE. There are 15 residues in the CDR3. The ends lost 4 bases at V and 1 base at J; junction bases unmatched: 5. DNA of the CDR3: TGTGCCAGCAGCCCGGGACAGGGTTGGAACACTGAAGCTTTCTTT. Residues: CASSPGQGWNTEAFF.

This chain joins TRBV28 and TRBJ2-1; 14 bases align to TRBD2. The V gene's germline CDR1 is MDHEN and CDR2 SYDVKM. V shed 6 bases, J shed 10 bases, and the junction held 11 bases outside the gene matches. This CDR3 region has 16 residues. The CDR3 DNA sequence: TGTGCCAGCAGATCGACGGGACTAGCGGGAGCACCAGAGCAGTTCTTC. Translating gives CASRSTGLAGAPEQFF.

CDR3: CASSSMPGRGAPTPTQYF. Written as DNA, the CDR3 is TGTGCCAGCAGCTCCATGCCCGGGCGGGGGGCCCCGACCCCTACGCAGTATTTT. The chain combines TRBV7-2 with TRBJ2-3, with 8 bases matching TRBD2. Germline CDR1 reads SGHTA; CDR2 reads FQGNSA. V gave up 4 bases and J gave up 8 bases; unmatched junction bases: 20. This CDR3 is built from 18 residues.

The chain couples TRBV5-1 to TRBJ2-3; 9 positions match TRBD2. The V segment lost 4 bases and the J segment 4 bases; nucleotides outside the gene matches: 7. This CDR3 region has 15 residues. Germline V gene data show CDR1 as SGHRS and CDR2 as YFSETQ. The CDR3 DNA reads TGCGCCAGCAGCCCCGGGGTAGCGGGAGCAGATACGCAGTATTTT. Its protein is CASSPGVAGADTQYF.